This TCR beta chain was retrieved from a study of blood T cell repertoires in COVID-19. Study-wide context: Collection of acute and convalescent COVID-19 samples took place in the United States, Italy and Spain. From T cells, B-cell-depleted T cells, or PBMCs came the material, which was cDNA or gDNA.

Original methodology: Estimation of nucleated cell counts was performed using reference gene primer amplification. Libraries were prepared by immunoSEQ multiplex PCR; TCRdb keeps only in-frame clonotypes and omits some of them. The V and J calls and clone size were taken over from that table, and D and trimming were inferred from the DNA. The table includes some 70,000 clones, 79% detected once. Trimming pared 5 bases from V and 7 bases from J, leaving 17 bases between. The CDR3 is made up of 14 amino acids. Germline assignment: CDR1 MNHNS and CDR2 SASEGT. The sequencing input was peripheral blood. This TCR was sampled from a woman aged 60-70 years with acute or convalescent COVID-19. This chain links TRBV6-1 with TRBJ1-2, with no clear D. The CDR3 nucleotides read TGTGCCAGCAGTCCTCGACCGCCTTCGGGTGGCTACACCTTC. Protein sequence: CASSPRPPSGGYTF.